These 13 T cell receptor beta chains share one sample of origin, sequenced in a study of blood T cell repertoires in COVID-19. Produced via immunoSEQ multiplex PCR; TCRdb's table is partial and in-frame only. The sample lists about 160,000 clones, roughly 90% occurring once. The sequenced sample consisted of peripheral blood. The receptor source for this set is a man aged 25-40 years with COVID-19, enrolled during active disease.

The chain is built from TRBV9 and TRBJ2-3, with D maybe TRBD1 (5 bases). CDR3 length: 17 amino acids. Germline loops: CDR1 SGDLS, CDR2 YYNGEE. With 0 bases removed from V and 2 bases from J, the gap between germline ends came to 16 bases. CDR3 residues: CASSVEGLGPTTDTQYF. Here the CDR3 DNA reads TGTGCCAGCAGCGTAGAGGGGCTAGGGCCTACCACAGATACGCAGTATTTT.

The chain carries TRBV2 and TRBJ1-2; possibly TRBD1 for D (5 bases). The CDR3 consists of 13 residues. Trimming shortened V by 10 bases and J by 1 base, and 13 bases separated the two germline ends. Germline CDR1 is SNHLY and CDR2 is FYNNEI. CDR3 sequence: CATRQPFNYGYTF. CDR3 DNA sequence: TGTGCCACCCGACAGCCGTTTAACTATGGCTACACCTTC.

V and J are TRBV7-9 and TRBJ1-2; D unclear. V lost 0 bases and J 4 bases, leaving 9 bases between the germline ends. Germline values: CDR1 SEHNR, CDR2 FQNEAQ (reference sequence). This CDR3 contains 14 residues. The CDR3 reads CASSLAGGPYGYTF. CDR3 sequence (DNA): TGTGCCAGCAGCTTAGCTGGAGGACCCTATGGCTACACCTTC.

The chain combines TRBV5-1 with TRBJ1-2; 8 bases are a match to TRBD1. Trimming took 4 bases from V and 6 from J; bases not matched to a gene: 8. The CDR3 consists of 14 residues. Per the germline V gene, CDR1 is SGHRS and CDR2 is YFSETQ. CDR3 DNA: TGCGCCAGCAGCCTAATTACAGGGGGTCATGGCTACACCTTC. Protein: CASSLITGGHGYTF. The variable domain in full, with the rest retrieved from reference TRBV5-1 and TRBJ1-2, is KAGVTQTPRYLIKTRGQQVTLSCSPISGHRSVSWYQQTPGQGLQFLFEYFSETQRNKGNFPGRFSGRQFSNSRSEMNVSTLELGDSALYLCASSLITGGHGYTFGSGTRLTVV.

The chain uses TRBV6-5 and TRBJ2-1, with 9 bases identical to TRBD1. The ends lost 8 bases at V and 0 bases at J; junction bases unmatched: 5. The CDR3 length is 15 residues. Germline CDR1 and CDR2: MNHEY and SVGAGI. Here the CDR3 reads CASSQGQGSYNEQFF. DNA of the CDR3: TGTGCCAGCTCTCAGGGACAGGGCTCCTACAATGAGCAGTTCTTC.

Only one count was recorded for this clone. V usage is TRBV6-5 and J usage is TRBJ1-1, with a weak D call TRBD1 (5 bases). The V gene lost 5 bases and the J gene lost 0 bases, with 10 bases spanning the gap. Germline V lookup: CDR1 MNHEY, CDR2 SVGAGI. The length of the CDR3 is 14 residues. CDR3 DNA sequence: TGTGCCAGCAGTCTAGACAGAATGAACACTGAAGCTTTCTTT. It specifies CASSLDRMNTEAFF.

The CDR3 region has the DNA TGTGCCAGCTCACCTAGAGGGCAGGGCAATCAGCCCCAGCATTTT. Amino acids: CASSPRGQGNQPQHF. The rearrangement links TRBV18 to TRBJ1-5; no reliable D call. V was clipped by 3 bases and J by 2 bases, with 11 bases between them. The CDR3 has 15 amino acids. Germline CDR1 KGHSH, CDR2 LQKENI.

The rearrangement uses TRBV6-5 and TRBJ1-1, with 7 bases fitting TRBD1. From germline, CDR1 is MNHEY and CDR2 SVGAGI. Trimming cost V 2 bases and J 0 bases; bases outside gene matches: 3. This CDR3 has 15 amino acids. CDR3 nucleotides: TGTGCCAGCAGTTACCTCGGGACAGTGAACACTGAAGCTTTCTTT. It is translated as CASSYLGTVNTEAFF.

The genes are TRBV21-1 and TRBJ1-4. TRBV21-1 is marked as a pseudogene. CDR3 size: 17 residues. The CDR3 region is CASSTRYRSATNEKLFF. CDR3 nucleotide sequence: TGTGCCAGCAGCACACGCTACCGGAGTGCAACTAATGAAAAACTGTTTTTT.

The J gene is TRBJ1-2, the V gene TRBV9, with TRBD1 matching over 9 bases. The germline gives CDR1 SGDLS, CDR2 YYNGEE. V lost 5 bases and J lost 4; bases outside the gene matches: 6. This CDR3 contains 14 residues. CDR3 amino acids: CASSTGGAGYGYTF. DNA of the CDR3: TGTGCCAGCAGTACAGGGGGCGCGGGCTATGGCTACACCTTC.

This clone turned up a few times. Written as DNA, the CDR3 is TGCGCCAGCAGCCAAGATCGGGACAGGGGCGTTCAGGGCTACACCTTC. Its translation: CASSQDRDRGVQGYTF. This sequence joins TRBV4-3 and TRBJ1-2; TRBD1 matches 10 bases. The V segment lost 0 bases and the J segment 8 bases; nucleotides outside the gene matches: 9. Germline lookup yields CDR1 LGHNA and CDR2 YSLEER. The CDR3 is 16 residues long.

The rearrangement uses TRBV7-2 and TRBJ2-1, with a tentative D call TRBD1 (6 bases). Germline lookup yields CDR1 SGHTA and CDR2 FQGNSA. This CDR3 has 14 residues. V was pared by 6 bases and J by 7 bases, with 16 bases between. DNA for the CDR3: TGTGCCAGCAGTTTAAGACAGGAAGGAAATGAGCAGTTCTTC. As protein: CASSLRQEGNEQFF.

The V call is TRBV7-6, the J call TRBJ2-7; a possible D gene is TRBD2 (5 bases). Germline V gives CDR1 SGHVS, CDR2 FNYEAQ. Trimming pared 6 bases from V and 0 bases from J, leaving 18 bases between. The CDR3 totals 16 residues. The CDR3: CASRPEDGRDSYEQYF. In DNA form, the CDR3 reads TGTGCCAGCAGACCGGAGGACGGCCGCGACTCCTACGAGCAGTACTTC.